This record covers a single TCR beta chain. The sample belongs to a study of blood T cell repertoires in COVID-19. Study summary: Spain, Italy and the United States supplied samples that represented acute and convalescent COVID-19.

This CDR3 region has 13 residues. Trimming cost V 6 bases and J 1 base; bases outside gene matches: 3. Looked up from germline, CDR1 is SGHRS and CDR2 is YFSETQ. Sequenced by immunoSEQ multiplex PCR; TCRdb stores in-frame clones only, minus some. Of tens of thousands of clones in the sample, roughly nine tenths were seen once. Source material: peripheral blood. The receptor was isolated from a human donor with active COVID-19. The donor label of this sample is uncertain. This sequence joins TRBV5-1 and TRBJ1-1, with 7 positions matching TRBD1. CDR3 residues: CASTEGANTEAFF. In nucleotides, the CDR3 is TGCGCCAGCACCGAGGGGGCGAACACTGAAGCTTTCTTT.